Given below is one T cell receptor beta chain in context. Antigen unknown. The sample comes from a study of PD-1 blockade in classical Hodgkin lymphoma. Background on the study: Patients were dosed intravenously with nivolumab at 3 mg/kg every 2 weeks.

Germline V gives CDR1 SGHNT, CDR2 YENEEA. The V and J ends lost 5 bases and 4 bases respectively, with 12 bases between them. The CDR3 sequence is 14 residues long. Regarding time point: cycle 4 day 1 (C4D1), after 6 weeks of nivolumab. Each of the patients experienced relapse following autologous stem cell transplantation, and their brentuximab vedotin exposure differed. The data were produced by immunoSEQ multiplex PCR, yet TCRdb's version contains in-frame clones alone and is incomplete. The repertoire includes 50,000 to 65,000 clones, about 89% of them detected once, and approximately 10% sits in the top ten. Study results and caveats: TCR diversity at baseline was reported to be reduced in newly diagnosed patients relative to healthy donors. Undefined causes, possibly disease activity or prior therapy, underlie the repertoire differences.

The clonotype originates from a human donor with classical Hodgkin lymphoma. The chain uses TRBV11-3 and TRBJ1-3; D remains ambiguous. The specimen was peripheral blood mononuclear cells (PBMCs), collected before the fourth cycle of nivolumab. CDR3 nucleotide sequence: TGTGCCAGCAGCCCCAACGGGAGGGGAAACACCATATATTTT. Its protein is CASSPNGRGNTIYF. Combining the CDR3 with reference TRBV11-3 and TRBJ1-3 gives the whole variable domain EAGVVQSPRYKIIEKKQPVAFWCNPISGHNTLYWYLQNLGQGPELLIRYENEEAVDDSQLPKDRFSAERLKGVDSTLKIQPAELGDSAVYLCASSPNGRGNTIYFGEGSWLTVV.